This T cell receptor beta chain is drawn from a study of T cells in Graves' hyperthyroidism and ophthalmopathy (dated by TCRdb to between 2019 and 2020). Describing the broader study: Peripheral blood was collected at initial diagnosis, before any treatment. The paper reports TCR Vbeta CDR3 sequencing of approximately 130 peripheral blood samples: 43 ophthalmopathy, fewer than 80 hyperthyroidism and approximately 17 progressor patients. The approximately 100 discovery patients were divided at random into training and test sets in a 7:3 ratio. To identify TCR V-J signatures that set the groups apart, the researchers used a discovery cohort of about a hundred patients, made up of roughly 45 with Graves' ophthalmopathy and some 58 with stable Graves' hyperthyroidism. In more than 5 Graves' hyperthyroidism patients, the study also compared T-cell repertoires from thyroid tissue with T-cell repertoires from blood. Prospective prediction of ophthalmopathy was tested in an independent validation cohort consisting of 18 to 20 hyperthyroidism patients and some 15 patients who later progressed to ophthalmopathy. Following sampling, methimazole starting at 30 mg daily was given to hyperthyroidism patients, and high-dose intravenous methylprednisolone was given to ophthalmopathy patients.

Ophthalmopathy patients had moderately to severely active disease, Clinical Activity Score of at least 3, NOSPECS grade of at least 4, and duration under 3 months. Exclusion was applied to patients with uncontrolled infections, other autoimmune diseases, pregnancy or lactation. Diagnoses were established on the basis of clinical symptoms, serum thyroxine and TRAb, thyroid ultrasound, and orbital computed tomography. PBMCs were isolated from approximately 10 ml of fresh peripheral blood by Ficoll-Paque density gradient centrifugation. Total RNA was extracted using Trizol reagent, and RNA quality was assessed on an Agilent 2100 Bioanalyzer. The CDR3 spans 16 residues, from the cysteine through the phenylalanine. Left in the record is the CDR3 DNA by itself, 48 bases read in frame from the first base. V loses 5 bases at its end and J loses 2 bases; junction bases beyond the gene matches: 9. According to the germline V gene, CDR1 reads SGHVS and CDR2 reads FQNEAQ.

TCR beta CDR3 regions were amplified from RNA transcripts. A first-round RT-PCR of the TCR CDR3 used the HTBI primer set with the Qiagen OneStep RT-PCR kit. The libraries were constructed in a second round of multiplex PCR and then size-selected and purified. Sequencing of the libraries was done on an Illumina HiSeq2000 using paired-end 100 bp reads. On the study's bioinformatics: SOAPnuke was used to process the raw data, throwing out any read that contained adapters or uncalled bases, had a mean Phred below 15, or lacked an exact constant-primer or identifier match. COPE v1.2.5 was used to merge high-quality paired reads, and clonotypes were defined as unique nucleotide sequences. Clonotypes were aligned to IMGT TRBV, TRBD and TRBJ reference segments using MiTCR v1.1. The analysis was restricted to V-J combinations with a frequency above 0.0001, which together covered 99.2% of the repertoires. The TCS score was defined as F50 (clonal expansion) divided by E x V (chaos), with BLOSUM62-based TCRdist calculated between CDR3 peptides within each V-J. Welch's t-statistics and random forest reduced fewer than 550 V-J features to 13, which were used in a naive Bayes classifier (R e1071). TCRdb reanalyzed the raw reads on its own, using fastp at Q25 for trimming and MiXCR for clone calling, and kept in-frame beta chains. One record per CDR3 amino acid sequence lists the most common genes and DNA. The V and J calls, along with clone size, are taken from TCRdb and not from the paper's own processing. For this sample the table gives around 600,000 distinct CDR3 sequences, of which 16% were detected only once. 2.5% to 4% of the sample is held by the ten biggest clonotypes.

Overall study outcomes, separate from this receptor: Most expanded thyroid clonotypes (frequency above 0.001) were also detected in blood, a finding suggesting that blood repertoires may reflect thyroid immune responses. No statistical method was used to fix the sample size in advance, and group allocation was not hidden from the investigators. In cross-validation, a model built on a 13 V-J signature told ophthalmopathy apart from stable hyperthyroidism with under 90% sensitivity and roughly 81% specificity, and in testing the same model reached 80%/75%. In validation, the model predicted progression to ophthalmopathy a median of roughly 6.5 months before onset, with around 70% sensitivity and roughly 77% specificity.

Points on this clonotype: No antigen is known for it. Base qualities were left out, and no much larger clone turns up one base away.

The sequence derives from a woman between 40 and 50 years old with Graves' ophthalmopathy. Sequencing was done on a sample of blood. The rearranged chain carries TRBV7-8 and TRBJ2-3; 8 central nucleotides agree with TRBD2. For the CDR3, the sequence is CASSKTRGATTDTQYF. Read as DNA, the sequence is TGTGCCAGCAGCAAGACGCGGGGGGCGACCACAGATACGCAGTATTTT.